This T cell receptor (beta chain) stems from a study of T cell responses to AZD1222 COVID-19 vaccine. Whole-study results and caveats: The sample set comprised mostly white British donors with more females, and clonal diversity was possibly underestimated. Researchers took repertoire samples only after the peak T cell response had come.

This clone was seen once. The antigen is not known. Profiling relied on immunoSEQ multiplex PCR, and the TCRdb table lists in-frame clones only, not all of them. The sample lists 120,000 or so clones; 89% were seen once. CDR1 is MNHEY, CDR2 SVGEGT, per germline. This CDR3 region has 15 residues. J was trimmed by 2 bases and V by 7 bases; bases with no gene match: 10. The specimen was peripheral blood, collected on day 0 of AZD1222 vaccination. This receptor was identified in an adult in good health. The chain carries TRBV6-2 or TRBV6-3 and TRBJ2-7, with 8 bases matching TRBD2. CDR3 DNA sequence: TGTGCCAGCACCCCCCAGCGGGAGATTACCTACGAGCAGTACTTC. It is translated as CASTPQREITYEQYF.